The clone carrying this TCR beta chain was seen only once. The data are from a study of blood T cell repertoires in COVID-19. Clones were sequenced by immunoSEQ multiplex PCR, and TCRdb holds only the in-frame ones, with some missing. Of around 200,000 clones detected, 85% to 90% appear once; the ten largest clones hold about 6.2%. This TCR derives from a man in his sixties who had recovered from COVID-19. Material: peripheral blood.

The CDR3 nucleotides are TGTGCCAGCAATCCAGCGGGAAGGTCCTACAATGAGCAGTTCTTC. This sequence encodes CASNPAGRSYNEQFF. The rearrangement uses TRBV6-5 and TRBJ2-1; 7 bases map to TRBD2. J was trimmed by 1 base and V by 7 bases; bases with no gene match: 7. CDR1 is MNHEY and CDR2 is SVGAGI in the germline V gene. This CDR3 has 15 residues.